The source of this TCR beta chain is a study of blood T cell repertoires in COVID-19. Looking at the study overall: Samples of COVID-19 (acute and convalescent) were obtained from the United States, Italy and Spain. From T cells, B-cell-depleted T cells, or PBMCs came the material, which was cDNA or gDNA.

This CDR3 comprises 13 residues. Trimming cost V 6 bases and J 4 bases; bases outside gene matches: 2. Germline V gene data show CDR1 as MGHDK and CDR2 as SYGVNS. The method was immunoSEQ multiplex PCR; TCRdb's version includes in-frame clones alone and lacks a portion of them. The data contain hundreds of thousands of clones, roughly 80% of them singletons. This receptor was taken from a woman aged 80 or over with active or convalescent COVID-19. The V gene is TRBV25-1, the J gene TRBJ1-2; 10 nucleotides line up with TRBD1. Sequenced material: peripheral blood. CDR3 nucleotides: TGTGCCAGCAGGACAGGGGGCTCCTATGGCTACACCTTC. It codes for CASRTGGSYGYTF.